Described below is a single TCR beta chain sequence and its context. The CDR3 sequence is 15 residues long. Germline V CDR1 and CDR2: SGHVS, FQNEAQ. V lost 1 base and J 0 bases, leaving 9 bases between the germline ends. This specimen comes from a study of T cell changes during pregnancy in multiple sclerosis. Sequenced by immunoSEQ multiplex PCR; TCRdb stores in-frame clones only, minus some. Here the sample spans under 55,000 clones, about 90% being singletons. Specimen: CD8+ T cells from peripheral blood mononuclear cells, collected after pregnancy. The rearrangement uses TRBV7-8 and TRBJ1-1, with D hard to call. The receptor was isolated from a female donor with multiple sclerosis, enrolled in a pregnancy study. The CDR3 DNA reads TGTGCCAGCAGCTTAGGGAACAGTTTGAACACTGAAGCTTTCTTT. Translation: CASSLGNSLNTEAFF.